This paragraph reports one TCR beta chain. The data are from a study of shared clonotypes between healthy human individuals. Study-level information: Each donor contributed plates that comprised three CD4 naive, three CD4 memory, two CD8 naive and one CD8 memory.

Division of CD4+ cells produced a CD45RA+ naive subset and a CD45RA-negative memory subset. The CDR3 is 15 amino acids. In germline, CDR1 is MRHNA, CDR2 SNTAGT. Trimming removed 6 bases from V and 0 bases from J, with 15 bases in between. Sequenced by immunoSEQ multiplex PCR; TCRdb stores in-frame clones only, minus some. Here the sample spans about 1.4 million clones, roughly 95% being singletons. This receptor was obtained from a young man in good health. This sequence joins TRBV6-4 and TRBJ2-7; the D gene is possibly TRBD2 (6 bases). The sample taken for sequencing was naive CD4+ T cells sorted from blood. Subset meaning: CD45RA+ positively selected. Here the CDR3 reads CASSREAGSSYEQYF. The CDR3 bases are TGTGCCAGCAGCCGGGAAGCGGGCAGCTCCTACGAGCAGTACTTC.